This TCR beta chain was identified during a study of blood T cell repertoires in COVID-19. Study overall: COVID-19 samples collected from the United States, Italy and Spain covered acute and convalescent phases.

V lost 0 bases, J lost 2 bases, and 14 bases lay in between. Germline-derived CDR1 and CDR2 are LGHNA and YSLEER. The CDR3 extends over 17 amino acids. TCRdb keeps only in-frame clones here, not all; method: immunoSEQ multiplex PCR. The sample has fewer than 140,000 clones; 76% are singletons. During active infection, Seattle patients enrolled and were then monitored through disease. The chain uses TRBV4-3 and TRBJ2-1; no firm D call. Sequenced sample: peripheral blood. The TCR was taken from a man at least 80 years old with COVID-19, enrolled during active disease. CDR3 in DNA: TGCGCCAGCAGCCAAGATTTTGGAGCATACCCCTACAATGAGCAGTTCTTC. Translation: CASSQDFGAYPYNEQFF.